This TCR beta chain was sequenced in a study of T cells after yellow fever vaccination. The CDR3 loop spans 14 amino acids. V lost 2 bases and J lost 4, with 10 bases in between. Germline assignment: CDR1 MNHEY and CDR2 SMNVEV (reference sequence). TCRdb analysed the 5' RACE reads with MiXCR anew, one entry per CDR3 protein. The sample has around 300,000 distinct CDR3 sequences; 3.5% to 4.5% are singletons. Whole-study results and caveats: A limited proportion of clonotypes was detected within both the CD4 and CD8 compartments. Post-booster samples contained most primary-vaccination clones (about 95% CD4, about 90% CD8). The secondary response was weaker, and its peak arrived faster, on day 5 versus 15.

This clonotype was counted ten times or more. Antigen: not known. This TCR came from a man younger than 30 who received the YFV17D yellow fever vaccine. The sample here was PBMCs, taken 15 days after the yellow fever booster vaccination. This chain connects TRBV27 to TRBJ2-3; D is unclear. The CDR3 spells CASSLNGRSDTQYF. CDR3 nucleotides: TGTGCCAGCAGTTTAAACGGACGGTCAGATACGCAGTATTTT.